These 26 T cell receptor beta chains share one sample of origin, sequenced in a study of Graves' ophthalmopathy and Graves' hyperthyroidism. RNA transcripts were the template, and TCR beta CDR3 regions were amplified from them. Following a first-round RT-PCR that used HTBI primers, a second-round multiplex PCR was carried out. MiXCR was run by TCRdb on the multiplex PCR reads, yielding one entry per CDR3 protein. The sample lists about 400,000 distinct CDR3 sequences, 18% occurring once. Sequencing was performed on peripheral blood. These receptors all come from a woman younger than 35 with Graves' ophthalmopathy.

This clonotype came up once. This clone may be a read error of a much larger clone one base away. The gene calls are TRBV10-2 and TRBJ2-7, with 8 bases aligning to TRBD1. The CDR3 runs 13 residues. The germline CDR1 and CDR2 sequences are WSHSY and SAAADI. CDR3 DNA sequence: TGCGCCAGCAGACCGGACAGGGCCTGCGAGCGGTACTTC. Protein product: CASRPDRACERYF.

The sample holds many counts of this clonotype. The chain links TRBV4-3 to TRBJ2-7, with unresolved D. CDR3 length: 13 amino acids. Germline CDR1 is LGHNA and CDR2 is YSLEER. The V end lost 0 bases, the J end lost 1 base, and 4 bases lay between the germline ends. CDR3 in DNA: TGCGCCAGCAGCCAAGATACTTCCTACGAGCAGTACTTC. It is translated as CASSQDTSYEQYF.

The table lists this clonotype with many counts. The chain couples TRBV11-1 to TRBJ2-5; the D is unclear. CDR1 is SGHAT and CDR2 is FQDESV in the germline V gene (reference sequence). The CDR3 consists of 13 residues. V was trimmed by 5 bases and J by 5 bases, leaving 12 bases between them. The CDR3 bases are TGTGCCAGCAGCGCTATATTGGATGAGACCCAGTACTTC. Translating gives CASSAILDETQYF.

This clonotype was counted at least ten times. The CDR3 here is CASSPGQGVIAFF. CDR3 nucleotides: TGTGCCAGCAGCCCAGGACAGGGAGTGATAGCTTTCTTT. The gene calls are TRBV7-3 and TRBJ1-1; 8 nucleotides agree with TRBD1. This CDR3 spans 13 amino acids. Germline assignment: CDR1 SGHTA and CDR2 FQGTGA. V trimming: 5 bases; J trimming: 10 bases; junction bases outside the gene matches: 9.

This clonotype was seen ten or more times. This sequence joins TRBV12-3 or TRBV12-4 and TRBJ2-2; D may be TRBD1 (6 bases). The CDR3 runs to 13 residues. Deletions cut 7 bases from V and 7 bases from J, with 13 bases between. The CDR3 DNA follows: TGTGCCAGCACTACAGGGTTGGGCGGGGAGCTGTTTTTT. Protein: CASTTGLGGELFF.

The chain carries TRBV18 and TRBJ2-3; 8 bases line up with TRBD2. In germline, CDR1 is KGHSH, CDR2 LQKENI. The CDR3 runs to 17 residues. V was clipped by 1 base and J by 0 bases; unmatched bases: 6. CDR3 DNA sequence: TGTGCCAGCTCACCACTTCCTAGCGGGTCTAGCACAGATACGCAGTATTTT. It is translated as CASSPLPSGSSTDTQYF. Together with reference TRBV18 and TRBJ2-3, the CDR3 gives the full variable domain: NAGVMQNPRHLVRRRGQEARLRCSPMKGHSHVYWYRQLPEEGLKFMVYLQKENIIDESGMPKERFSAEFPKEGPSILRIQQVVRGDSAAYFCASSPLPSGSSTDTQYFGPGTRLTVL.

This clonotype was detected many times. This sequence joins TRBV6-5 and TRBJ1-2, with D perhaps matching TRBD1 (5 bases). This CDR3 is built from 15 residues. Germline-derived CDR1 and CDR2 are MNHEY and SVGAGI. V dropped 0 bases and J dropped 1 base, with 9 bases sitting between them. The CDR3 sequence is CASSYSTVNNYGYTF. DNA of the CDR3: TGTGCCAGCAGTTACTCGACAGTGAATAACTATGGCTACACCTTC.

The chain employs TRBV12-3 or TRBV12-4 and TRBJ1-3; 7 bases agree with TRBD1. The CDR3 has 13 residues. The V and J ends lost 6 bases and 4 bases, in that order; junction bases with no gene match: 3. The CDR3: CASRLTGGNTIYF. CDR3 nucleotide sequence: TGTGCCAGCAGGTTGACAGGGGGAAACACCATATATTTT.

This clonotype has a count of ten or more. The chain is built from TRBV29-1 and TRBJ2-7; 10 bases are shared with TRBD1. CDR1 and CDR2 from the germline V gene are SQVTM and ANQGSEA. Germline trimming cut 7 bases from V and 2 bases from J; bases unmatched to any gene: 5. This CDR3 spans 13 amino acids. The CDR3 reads CSGWGTGAYEQYF. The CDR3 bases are TGCAGCGGGTGGGGGACAGGGGCCTACGAGCAGTACTTC.

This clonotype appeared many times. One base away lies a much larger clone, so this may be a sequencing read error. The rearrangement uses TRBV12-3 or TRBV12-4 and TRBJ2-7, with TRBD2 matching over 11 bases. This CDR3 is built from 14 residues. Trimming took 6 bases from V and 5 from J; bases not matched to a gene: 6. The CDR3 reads CASSIAGGGHEQYF. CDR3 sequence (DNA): TGTGCCAGCAGCATAGCGGGAGGGGGCCACGAGCAGTACTTC.

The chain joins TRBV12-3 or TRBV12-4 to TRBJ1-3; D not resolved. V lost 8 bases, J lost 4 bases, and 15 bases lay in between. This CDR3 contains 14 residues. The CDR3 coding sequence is TGTGCCAGCGGAGACGCGGCGCGCGGAAACACCATATATTTT. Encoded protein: CASGDAARGNTIYF.

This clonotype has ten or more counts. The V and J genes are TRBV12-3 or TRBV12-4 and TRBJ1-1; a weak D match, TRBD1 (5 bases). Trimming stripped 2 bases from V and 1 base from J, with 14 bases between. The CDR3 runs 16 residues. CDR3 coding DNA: TGTGCCAGCAGTTTAATTACAGGTCCACGGAACACTGAAGCTTTCTTT. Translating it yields CASSLITGPRNTEAFF.

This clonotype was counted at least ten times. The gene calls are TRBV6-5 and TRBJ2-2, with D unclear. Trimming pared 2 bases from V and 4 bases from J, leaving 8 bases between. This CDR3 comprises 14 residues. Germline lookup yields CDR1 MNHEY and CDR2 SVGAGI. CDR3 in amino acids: CASSYKMATGELFF. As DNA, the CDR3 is TGTGCCAGCAGTTACAAGATGGCCACCGGGGAGCTGTTTTTT.

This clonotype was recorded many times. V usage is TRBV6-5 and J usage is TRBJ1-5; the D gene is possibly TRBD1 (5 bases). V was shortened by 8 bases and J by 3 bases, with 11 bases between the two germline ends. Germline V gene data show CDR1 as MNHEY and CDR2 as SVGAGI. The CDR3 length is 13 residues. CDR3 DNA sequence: TGTGCCAGCCGGGGGTCCCTCAATCAGCCCCAGCATTTT. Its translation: CASRGSLNQPQHF.

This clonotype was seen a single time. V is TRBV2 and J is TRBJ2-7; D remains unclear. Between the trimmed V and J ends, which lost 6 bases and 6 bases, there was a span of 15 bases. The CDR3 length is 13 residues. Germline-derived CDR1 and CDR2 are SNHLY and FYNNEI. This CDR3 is CASSEDPQGEQYF. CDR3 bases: TGTGCCAGCAGCGAGGATCCACAAGGCGAGCAGTACTTC.

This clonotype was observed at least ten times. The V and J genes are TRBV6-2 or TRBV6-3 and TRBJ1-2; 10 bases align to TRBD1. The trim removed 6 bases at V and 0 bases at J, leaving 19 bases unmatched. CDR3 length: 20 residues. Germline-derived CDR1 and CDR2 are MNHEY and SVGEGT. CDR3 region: CASRAFTGTGVRHTNYGYTF. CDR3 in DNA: TGTGCCAGCAGGGCCTTCACCGGGACAGGGGTCCGTCATACTAACTATGGCTACACCTTC.

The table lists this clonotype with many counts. CDR3 DNA: TGTGCCAGCAGTCCCCGGAGGGGGCTACGAACTTTCTTT. Amino acid sequence: CASSPRRGLRTFF. The J gene is TRBJ1-1, the V gene TRBV28, with TRBD1 matching 7 bases. The trim removed 5 bases at V and 12 bases at J, leaving 12 bases unmatched. The germline V gene encodes CDR1 MDHEN and CDR2 SYDVKM. The CDR3 length is 13 residues.

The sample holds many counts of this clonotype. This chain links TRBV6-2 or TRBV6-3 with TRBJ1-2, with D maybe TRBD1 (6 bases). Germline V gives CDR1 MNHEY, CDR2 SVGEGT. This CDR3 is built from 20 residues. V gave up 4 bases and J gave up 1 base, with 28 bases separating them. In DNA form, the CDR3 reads TGTGCCAGCAGTTCCCAACTCGGACAAGGGGGGACCCCGTTTAACTATGGCTACACCTTC. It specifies CASSSQLGQGGTPFNYGYTF.

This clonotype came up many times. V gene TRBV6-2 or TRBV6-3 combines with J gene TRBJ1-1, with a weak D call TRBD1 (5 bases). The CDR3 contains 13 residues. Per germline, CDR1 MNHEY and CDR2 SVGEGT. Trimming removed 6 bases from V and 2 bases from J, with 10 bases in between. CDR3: CASSSDINTEAFF. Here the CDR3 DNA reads TGTGCCAGCAGCTCGGACATTAACACTGAAGCTTTCTTT.

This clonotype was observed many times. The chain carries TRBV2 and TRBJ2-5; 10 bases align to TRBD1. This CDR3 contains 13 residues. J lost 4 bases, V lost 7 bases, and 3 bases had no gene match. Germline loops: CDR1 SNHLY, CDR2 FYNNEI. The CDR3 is CASTRTGGETQYF. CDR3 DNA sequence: TGTGCCAGCACCCGGACAGGGGGAGAGACCCAGTACTTC. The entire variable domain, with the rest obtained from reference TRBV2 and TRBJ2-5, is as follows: EPEVTQTPSHQVTQMGQEVILRCVPISNHLYFYWYRQILGQKVEFLVSFYNNEISEKSEIFDDQFSVERPDGSNFTLKIRSTKLEDSAMYFCASTRTGGETQYFGPGTRLLVL.

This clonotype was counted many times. CDR3 residues: CASSYRDSPQETQYF. Here the CDR3 DNA reads TGTGCCAGCAGCTATCGGGACAGTCCCCAAGAGACCCAGTACTTC. The chain combines TRBV11-2 with TRBJ2-5, with 7 bases aligning to TRBD1. V was clipped by 4 bases and J by 1 base; unmatched bases: 6. Per germline, CDR1 SGHAT and CDR2 FQNNGV. This CDR3 has 15 residues. Looking up the rest from reference TRBV11-2 and TRBJ2-5 gives the full variable domain: EAGVAQSPRYKIIEKRQSVAFWCNPISGHATLYWYQQILGQGPKLLIQFQNNGVVDDSQLPKDRFSAERLKGVDSTLKIQPAKLEDSAVYLCASSYRDSPQETQYFGPGTRLLVL.

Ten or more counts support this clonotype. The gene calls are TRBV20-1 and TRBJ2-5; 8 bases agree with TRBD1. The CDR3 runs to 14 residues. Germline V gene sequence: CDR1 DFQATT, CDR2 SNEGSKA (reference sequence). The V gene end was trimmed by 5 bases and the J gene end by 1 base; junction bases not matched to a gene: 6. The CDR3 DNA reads TGCAGTGCTCTACCGGGACAGGTCCAAGAGACCCAGTACTTC. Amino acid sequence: CSALPGQVQETQYF.

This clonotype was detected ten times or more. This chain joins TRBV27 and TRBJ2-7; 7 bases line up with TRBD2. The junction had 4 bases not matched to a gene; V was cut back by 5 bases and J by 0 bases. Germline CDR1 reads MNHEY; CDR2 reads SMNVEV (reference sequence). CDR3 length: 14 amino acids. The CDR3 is CASSKLATSYEQYF. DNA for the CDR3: TGTGCCAGCAGTAAACTAGCGACCTCCTACGAGCAGTACTTC.

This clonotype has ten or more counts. CDR3 amino acids: CASSSDHYEQYF. CDR3 nucleotide sequence: TGCGCCAGCAGCTCGGACCACTACGAGCAGTACTTC. V is TRBV5-1 and J is TRBJ2-7, with unresolved D. The V end lost 3 bases, the J end lost 3 bases, and 7 bases lay between the germline ends. CDR1 and CDR2 from the germline V gene are SGHRS and YFSETQ. CDR3 size: 12 residues. Filled out from reference TRBV5-1 and TRBJ2-7, the complete variable domain reads KAGVTQTPRYLIKTRGQQVTLSCSPISGHRSVSWYQQTPGQGLQFLFEYFSETQRNKGNFPGRFSGRQFSNSRSEMNVSTLELGDSALYLCASSSDHYEQYFGPGTRLTVT.

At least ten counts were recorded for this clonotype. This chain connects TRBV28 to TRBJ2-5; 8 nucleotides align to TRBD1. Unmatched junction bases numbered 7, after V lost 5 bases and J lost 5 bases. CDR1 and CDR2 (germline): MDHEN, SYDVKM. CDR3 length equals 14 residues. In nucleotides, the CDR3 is TGTGCCAGCAGTAGAACAGGGGGGTGGGAGACCCAGTACTTC. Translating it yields CASSRTGGWETQYF.

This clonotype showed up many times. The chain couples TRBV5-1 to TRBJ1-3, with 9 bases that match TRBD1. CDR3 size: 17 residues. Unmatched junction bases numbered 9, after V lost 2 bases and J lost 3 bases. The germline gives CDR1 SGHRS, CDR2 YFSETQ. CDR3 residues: CASSFRPQGADGNTIYF. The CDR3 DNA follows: TGCGCCAGCAGCTTTCGGCCACAGGGGGCTGATGGAAACACCATATATTTT.